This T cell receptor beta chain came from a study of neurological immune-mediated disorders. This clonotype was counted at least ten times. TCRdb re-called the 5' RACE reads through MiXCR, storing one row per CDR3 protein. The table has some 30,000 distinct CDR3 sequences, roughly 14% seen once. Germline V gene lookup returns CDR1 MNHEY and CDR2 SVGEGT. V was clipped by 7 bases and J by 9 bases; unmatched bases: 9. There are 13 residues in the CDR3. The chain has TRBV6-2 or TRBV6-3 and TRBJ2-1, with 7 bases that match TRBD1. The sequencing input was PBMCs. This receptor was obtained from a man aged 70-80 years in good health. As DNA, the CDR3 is TGTGCCAGCAAGGTGTCAGGGGGACGTGAGCAGTTCTTC. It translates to CASKVSGGREQFF.